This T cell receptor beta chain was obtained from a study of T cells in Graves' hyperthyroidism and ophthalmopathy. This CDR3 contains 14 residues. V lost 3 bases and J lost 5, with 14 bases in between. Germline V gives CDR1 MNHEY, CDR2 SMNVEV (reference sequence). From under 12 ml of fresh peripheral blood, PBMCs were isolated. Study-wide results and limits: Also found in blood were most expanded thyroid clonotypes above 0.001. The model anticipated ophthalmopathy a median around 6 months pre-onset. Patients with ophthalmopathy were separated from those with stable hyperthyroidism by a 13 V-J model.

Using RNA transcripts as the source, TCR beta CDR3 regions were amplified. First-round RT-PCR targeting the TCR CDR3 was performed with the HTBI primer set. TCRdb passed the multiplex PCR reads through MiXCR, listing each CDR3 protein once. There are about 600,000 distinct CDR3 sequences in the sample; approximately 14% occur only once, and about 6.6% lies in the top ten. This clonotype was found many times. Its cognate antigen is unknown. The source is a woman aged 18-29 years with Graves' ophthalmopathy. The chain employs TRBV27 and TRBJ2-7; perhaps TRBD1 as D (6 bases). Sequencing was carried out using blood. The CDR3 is CASSFSQGLDEQYF. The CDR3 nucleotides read TGTGCCAGCAGTTTTTCACAGGGTCTGGACGAGCAGTACTTC.